The 32 T cell receptor beta chains in this list originate from one sample, sequenced in a study of cytomegalovirus exposure and HLA in healthy donors. The PCR ran on 60 Vbeta and 13 Jbeta primers. TCRdb's copy holds only in-frame clones and misses some; the assay was immunoSEQ multiplex PCR. This table has fewer than 200,000 clones, around 72% appearing once. The source material was PBMCs. Source of these receptors: a man in his forties or fifties in good health and CMV-seropositive.

The rearrangement uses TRBV2 and TRBJ1-4; 9 bases map to TRBD1. V lost 10 bases, J lost 5 bases, and 5 bases stayed unmatched. The CDR3 spans 13 residues. Germline CDR1 and CDR2: SNHLY and FYNNEI. The CDR3 nucleotides are TGTGCCAATTGGGACAGGGCGAATGAAAAACTGTTTTTT. The encoded protein is CANWDRANEKLFF.

This chain links TRBV29-1 with TRBJ1-2; a possible D gene is TRBD1 (6 bases). CDR1 and CDR2 (germline): SQVTM, ANQGSEA. The CDR3 totals 12 residues. The V end was cut by 5 bases, the J end by 6 bases, with 13 bases between. CDR3 coding DNA: TGCAGCGTTACGATCGGACAGAATGGCTACACCTTC. Its translation is CSVTIGQNGYTF.

The chain employs TRBV5-4 and TRBJ1-1; D perhaps matches TRBD1 (5 bases). The CDR3 is 15 residues long. Trimming took 2 bases from V and 1 from J, leaving 12 bases between them. The germline V gene encodes CDR1 SGHNT and CDR2 YYREEE (reference sequence). In nucleotides, the CDR3 is TGTGCCAGCAGCTTAGAATGGCAGGGGAACACTGAAGCTTTCTTT. This encodes CASSLEWQGNTEAFF.

There are many counts of this clone. The V gene is TRBV6-6, the J gene TRBJ2-7; D is perhaps TRBD1 (5 bases). Per germline, CDR1 MNHNY and CDR2 SVGAGI (reference sequence). The CDR3 runs to 12 residues. The V end lost 5 bases, the J end lost 5 bases, and 10 bases lay between the germline ends. CDR3 nucleotides: TGTGCCAGCAGTGCCGACAGCCACGAGCAGTACTTC. It is translated as CASSADSHEQYF.

The chain is built from TRBV5-1 and TRBJ1-1; tentative D call: TRBD1 (6 bases). Germline loops: CDR1 SGHRS, CDR2 YFSETQ. The V and J ends lost 2 bases and 5 bases respectively, with 16 bases between them. CDR3 length equals 15 residues. CDR3: CASSFAGGAGTEAFF. CDR3 DNA: TGCGCCAGCAGCTTTGCGGGGGGCGCGGGGACTGAAGCTTTCTTT.

The V and J genes are TRBV5-8 and TRBJ1-6; TRBD1 is a possible D gene (5 bases). V lost 1 base and J 4 bases, leaving 6 bases between the germline ends. This CDR3 has 14 residues. The germline CDR1 and CDR2 sequences are SGHTS and YDEGEE. Written as DNA, the CDR3 is TGTGCCAGCAGCTTGAGGGGATATAATTCACCCCTCCACTTT. The encoded protein is CASSLRGYNSPLHF.

The chain is built from TRBV7-2 and TRBJ2-1, with a possible D match to TRBD2 (6 bases). The germline V and J ends were trimmed by 5 bases and 0 bases, with 14 bases remaining between them. The germline V gene has CDR1 SGHTA and CDR2 FQGNSA. The length of the CDR3 is 16 residues. This CDR3 is CASSPDGGSSYNEQFF. DNA of the CDR3: TGTGCCAGCAGCCCCGATGGGGGGAGCTCCTACAATGAGCAGTTCTTC.

The gene calls are TRBV6-1 and TRBJ2-7, with D possibly matching TRBD1 (5 bases). Germline CDR1 reads MNHNS; CDR2 reads SASEGT. The CDR3 is made up of 15 amino acids. V lost 6 bases, J lost 0 bases, and 15 bases lay in between. CDR3 sequence reads: CASRLTGDLSYEQYF. CDR3 DNA: TGTGCCAGCAGGCTTACAGGCGATCTCTCCTACGAGCAGTACTTC.

The CDR3, as DNA: TGTGCCATCAGTGGCGCTAGCGGGGGCCACGGGCCCTACAATGAGCAGTTCTTC. As protein: CAISGASGGHGPYNEQFF. V gene TRBV10-3 combines with J gene TRBJ2-1, with 10 positions matching TRBD2. The J segment lost 2 bases and the V segment lost 4 bases, leaving 11 bases of the junction unmatched. CDR1 and CDR2 (germline): ENHRY, SYGVKD. CDR3 length equals 18 residues.

The V gene is TRBV19, the J gene TRBJ2-3, with 9 bases identical to TRBD1. Germline V gene lookup returns CDR1 LNHDA and CDR2 SQIVND (reference sequence). Losses at the gene ends were 4 bases for V and 4 bases for J; bases not matched to a gene: 9. This CDR3 spans 16 amino acids. CDR3 residues: CASSTLGTGLADTQYF. As DNA, the CDR3 is TGTGCCAGTAGTACCCTCGGGACAGGGTTGGCAGATACGCAGTATTTT.

This sequence joins TRBV7-6 and TRBJ2-5; 7 bases fit TRBD1. The J call may be in error: the DNA end matches TRBJ2-7 better. Germline CDR1 and CDR2: SGHVS and FNYEAQ. This CDR3 comprises 15 residues. CDR3 in DNA: TGTGCCAGCAGCTATAAAGGGGGCCAATCCTACGAGCAGTACTTC. Its translation is CASSYKGGQSYEQYF.

V and J are TRBV5-1 and TRBJ2-5, with D perhaps matching TRBD2 (7 bases). The length of the CDR3 is 16 residues. In germline, CDR1 is SGHRS, CDR2 YFSETQ. V lost 4 bases to trimming and J lost 2 bases, with 18 bases between them. CDR3 coding DNA: TGCGCCAGCAGCCGGGGGGTCGGGGGGCGGCAAGAGACCCAGTACTTC. Translated: CASSRGVGGRQETQYF.

This chain joins TRBV2 and TRBJ1-5; D is possibly TRBD1 (5 bases). With 7 bases removed from V and 6 bases from J, the gap between germline ends came to 25 bases. This CDR3 is 17 amino acids long. The V gene's germline CDR1 is SNHLY and CDR2 FYNNEI. The CDR3 spells CASKSLTAALKGQPQHF. CDR3 nucleotides: TGTGCCAGCAAGTCGTTGACAGCAGCCCTTAAGGGTCAGCCCCAGCATTTT.

This clone was observed a handful of times. The chain is built from TRBV15 and TRBJ2-2, with TRBD1 matching 8 bases. The V gene's germline CDR1 is LNHNV and CDR2 YYDKDF (reference sequence). This CDR3 has 15 amino acids. V lost 1 base and J lost 4; bases outside the gene matches: 2. The CDR3 sequence is CATSRVQGGTGELFF. The CDR3 DNA is TGTGCCACCAGCAGAGTACAGGGGGGCACCGGGGAGCTGTTTTTT.

The chain recombines TRBV7-9 with TRBJ2-2, with 8 bases aligning to TRBD2. Germline V CDR1 and CDR2: SEHNR, FQNEAQ (reference sequence). The CDR3 contains 13 residues. The J segment lost 5 bases and the V segment lost 10 bases, leaving 6 bases of the junction unmatched. CDR3 in DNA: TGTGCCAACCCTAGCGGGCAGACCGGGGAGCTGTTTTTT. It translates to CANPSGQTGELFF.

This chain uses TRBV9 with TRBJ1-1; D perhaps matches TRBD1 (5 bases). The germline V gene has CDR1 SGDLS and CDR2 YYNGEE. CDR3 length: 13 residues. Trimming pared 0 bases from V and 7 bases from J, leaving 10 bases between. The CDR3 protein is CASSVEQEGEAFF. In nucleotides, the CDR3 is TGTGCCAGCAGCGTAGAACAGGAGGGTGAAGCTTTCTTT.

This chain uses TRBV2 with TRBJ2-5; D is ambiguous. TRBJ2-7 explains the end of the DNA better; the J call may be wrong. The length of the CDR3 is 12 residues. The germline V gene encodes CDR1 SNHLY and CDR2 FYNNEI. This CDR3 reads CASSGASYEQYF. CDR3 DNA: TGTGCCAGCAGTGGGGCCTCCTACGAGCAGTACTTC.

The rearrangement links TRBV7-2 to TRBJ2-5; TRBD2 agrees at 8 bases. From germline, CDR1 is SGHTA and CDR2 FQGNSA. After removal of 5 bases from V and 5 bases from J, the junction contained 13 bases not matched to a gene. This CDR3 spans 16 amino acids. In DNA, the CDR3 is TGTGCCAGCAGCCAGAACCTGGCGGGGGGACGGGAGACCCAGTACTTC. Its protein product is CASSQNLAGGRETQYF.

The CDR3 loop is CASSQTGWARSPLHF. The CDR3 DNA reads as TGTGCCAGCAGCCAGACAGGGTGGGCGCGTTCACCCCTCCACTTT. The chain uses TRBV14 and TRBJ1-6, with 7 bases that match TRBD1. CDR3 size: 15 residues. Germline V lookup: CDR1 SGHDN, CDR2 FVKESK. V gave up 3 bases and J gave up 9 bases; unmatched junction bases: 8.

This chain uses TRBV5-8 with TRBJ2-1, with TRBD2 identical over 9 bases. The CDR3 length is 16 residues. CDR1 and CDR2 (germline): SGHTS, YDEGEE. V shed 1 base, J shed 1 base, and the junction held 3 bases outside the gene matches. The DNA of the CDR3 is TGTGCCAGCAGCTTGAGACTAGCGGCGTCCTACAATGAGCAGTTCTTC. Encoded protein: CASSLRLAASYNEQFF.

The chain combines TRBV4-2 with TRBJ2-2; no firm D call. In germline, CDR1 is LGHNA, CDR2 YNFKEQ. V gave up 0 bases and J gave up 7 bases, with 9 bases separating them. The CDR3 is made up of 14 amino acids. The chain's CDR3 is CASSQETTIGELFF. CDR3 DNA: TGTGCCAGCAGCCAAGAAACGACAATCGGGGAGCTGTTTTTT.

The J gene is TRBJ2-2, the V gene TRBV7-3, with TRBD1 matching 7 bases. V trimming: 5 bases; J trimming: 4 bases; junction bases outside the gene matches: 7. CDR1 and CDR2 (germline): SGHTA, FQGTGA. CDR3 size: 15 residues. As DNA, the CDR3 is TGTGCCAGCAGCCTTCGACAGGGTGGCACCGGGGAGCTGTTTTTT. Encoded protein: CASSLRQGGTGELFF.

The rearrangement uses TRBV5-1 and TRBJ2-3; 10 bases line up with TRBD2. The trim removed 0 bases at V and 3 bases at J, leaving 7 bases unmatched. Germline V CDR1 and CDR2: SGHRS, YFSETQ. This CDR3 is built from 17 residues. CDR3 nucleotides: TGCGCCAGCAGCTTGGATGGTAGCGGGGGGTCAACAGATACGCAGTATTTT. Protein: CASSLDGSGGSTDTQYF.

This clone showed up just once. The genes are TRBV19 and TRBJ2-1; D is perhaps TRBD2 (6 bases). CDR1 LNHDA and CDR2 SQIVND come from the germline V gene (reference sequence). CDR3 size: 16 residues. V lost 0 bases and J 9 bases, leaving 18 bases between the germline ends. The CDR3 loop is CASSIEALAPGGEQFF. As DNA, the CDR3 is TGTGCCAGTAGTATAGAGGCCCTAGCGCCCGGCGGTGAGCAGTTCTTC.

This clone was seen a few times. The chain links TRBV19 to TRBJ2-6; the match to TRBD1 covers 7 bases. Germline V gene sequence: CDR1 LNHDA, CDR2 SQIVND (reference sequence). The CDR3 has 18 residues. Trimming at V came to 5 bases and at J to 2 bases, leaving 12 bases not matched to a gene. The CDR3 loop is CASSLSTGLMTGANVLTF. The DNA of the CDR3 is TGTGCCAGTAGTTTATCGACAGGGCTTATGACTGGGGCCAACGTCCTGACTTTC.

This clone was counted a few times. CDR3 coding DNA: TGTGCCAGCAGTTTACCCAGGGTTAACTATGGCTACACCTTC. Its translation: CASSLPRVNYGYTF. The chain combines TRBV5-6 with TRBJ1-2; the D gene is possibly TRBD1 (5 bases). The germline V gene has CDR1 SGHDT and CDR2 YYEEEE. The V end lost 5 bases, the J end lost 1 base, and 12 bases lay between the germline ends. This CDR3 comprises 14 residues.

This chain uses TRBV30 with TRBJ2-2; TRBD1 matches at 8 bases. The V and J ends lost 2 bases and 2 bases, in that order; junction bases with no gene match: 4. This CDR3 has 15 amino acids. Germline assignment: CDR1 GTSNPN and CDR2 SVGIG (reference sequence). CDR3 protein: CAWSLTGGNTGELFF. Written as DNA, the CDR3 is TGTGCCTGGAGTTTAACAGGGGGAAACACCGGGGAGCTGTTTTTT.

The chain is built from TRBV18 and TRBJ2-7; 10 nucleotides match TRBD1. Germline trimming cut 6 bases from V and 6 bases from J; bases unmatched to any gene: 11. The CDR3 extends over 15 amino acids. Germline assignment: CDR1 KGHSH and CDR2 LQKENI. CDR3 sequence (DNA): TGTGCCAGCTCCTCCCGAGGGACAGGGGTTGCCGAGCAGTACTTC. It yields the protein CASSSRGTGVAEQYF.

This clone appeared a few times. The chain joins TRBV7-9 to TRBJ1-4; 7 nucleotides agree with TRBD1. Trimming took 1 base from V and 4 from J; bases not matched to a gene: 6. This CDR3 region has 16 residues. CDR1 and CDR2 (germline): SEHNR, FQNEAQ (reference sequence). The CDR3 is CASSLGGGAFNEKLFF. CDR3 bases: TGTGCCAGCAGCTTAGGAGGGGGCGCCTTTAATGAAAAACTGTTTTTT.

The V call is TRBV7-9, the J call TRBJ2-5; 8 nucleotides align to TRBD1. Germline CDR1 is SEHNR and CDR2 is FQNEAQ (reference sequence). This CDR3 is built from 14 residues. Losses at the gene ends were 3 bases for V and 5 bases for J; bases not matched to a gene: 5. The CDR3 DNA sequence: TGTGCCAGCAGCTTTCCCAGGGGGCGTGAGACCCAGTACTTC. Residues: CASSFPRGRETQYF.

The rearrangement joins TRBV6-1 to TRBJ2-1, with 9 bases fitting TRBD2. The CDR3 runs to 18 residues. CDR1 is MNHNS, CDR2 SASEGT, per germline. The V segment lost 4 bases and the J segment 0 bases; nucleotides outside the gene matches: 10. The CDR3 here is CASSVGLAGTYSYNEQFF. The CDR3 bases are TGTGCCAGCAGTGTGGGTCTAGCGGGGACTTACTCCTACAATGAGCAGTTCTTC.

This clone was seen a few times. The rearrangement uses TRBV6-6 and TRBJ2-7; D gene ambiguous. V lost 2 bases and J 6 bases, leaving 8 bases between the germline ends. The CDR3 spans 12 residues. Germline lookup yields CDR1 MNHNY and CDR2 SVGAGI (reference sequence). The CDR3 here is CASSYPEAEQYF. CDR3 coding DNA: TGTGCCAGCAGTTACCCAGAGGCCGAGCAGTACTTC.